This T cell receptor beta chain was captured in a study of shared T cell receptors in the human thymus. Generated by immunoSEQ multiplex PCR, the TCRdb table keeps only in-frame clones and is missing some. The sample yields about 660,000 clones, 87% seen once. Separately, the same data were catalogued under a study of human thymus T cells. That work contributes: Resected material from corrective heart surgery provided the thymus tissue analysed. An apparent bias in V and J gene usage was seen in thymic and blood repertoires.

The sample taken for sequencing was thymocytes. The clonotype was recovered from a boy under three years old with a congenital heart defect.

The CDR3 region is CASSPGSGANVLTF. In DNA, the CDR3 is TGTGCCAGCAGCCCCGGCTCTGGGGCCAACGTCCTGACTTTC. V and J are TRBV4-2 and TRBJ2-6; D is unresolved. Germline V CDR1 and CDR2: LGHNA, YNFKEQ. V was trimmed by 4 bases and J by 0 bases, leaving 4 bases between them. CDR3 size: 14 residues.